The 17 T cell receptor beta chains below all came from one sample that was sequenced in a study of cytomegalovirus exposure and HLA in healthy donors. With 60 Vbeta and 13 Jbeta primers, the PCR was carried out. Profiled with immunoSEQ multiplex PCR; TCRdb holds only in-frame clones, not every one. The sample consists of approximately 73,000 clones, under 70% of them appearing once. Sequencing was carried out using PBMCs. All receptors derive from a man aged 30-40 years in good health and CMV-seropositive.

The rearrangement uses TRBV7-9 and TRBJ1-1; D is uncertain. The CDR3 loop spans 12 amino acids. V dropped 3 bases and J dropped 3 bases, with 5 bases sitting between them. Germline V gene lookup returns CDR1 SEHNR and CDR2 FQNEAQ (reference sequence). CDR3 DNA: TGTGCCAGCAGCTTCTTTCACACTGAAGCTTTCTTT. This sequence encodes CASSFFHTEAFF.

The chain employs TRBV11-2 and TRBJ2-3; 7 nucleotides agree with TRBD2. V was clipped by 6 bases and J by 7 bases; unmatched bases: 10. The CDR3 totals 14 residues. The germline V gene encodes CDR1 SGHAT and CDR2 FQNNGV. DNA of the CDR3: TGTGCCAGCAGGCACCGGGACTACGGCTATACGCAGTATTTT. Protein product: CASRHRDYGYTQYF.

The genes are TRBV2 and TRBJ2-3; no definite D call. Germline assignment: CDR1 SNHLY and CDR2 FYNNEI. The CDR3 spans 15 residues. V shed 4 bases and J shed 3 bases, with 14 bases lying between them. Here the CDR3 DNA reads TGTGCCAGCAGTGGTCCCCTAACCTCGACAGATACGCAGTATTTT. Translation gives CASSGPLTSTDTQYF.

The gene calls are TRBV29-1 and TRBJ2-7; TRBD2 is a possible D gene (5 bases). The CDR3 extends over 12 amino acids. The germline V gene has CDR1 SQVTM and CDR2 ANQGSEA. V dropped 4 bases and J dropped 3 bases, with 10 bases sitting between them. The CDR3 nucleotides are TGCAGCGTTGTACATGGAGGCTACGAGCAGTACTTC. Its translation is CSVVHGGYEQYF.

The chain links TRBV28 to TRBJ1-6, with 9 bases lining up with TRBD1. V trimming: 6 bases; J trimming: 8 bases; junction bases outside the gene matches: 14. The germline CDR1 and CDR2 sequences are MDHEN and SYDVKM. There are 17 residues in the CDR3. The CDR3 DNA follows: TGTGCCAGCAGAGTTCCGGGACAGGGAAGTTGGCATTCACCCCTCCACTTT. Its protein product is CASRVPGQGSWHSPLHF. Looking up the rest from reference TRBV28 and TRBJ1-6 gives the full variable domain: DVKVTQSSRYLVKRTGEKVFLECVQDMDHENMFWYRQDPGLGLRLIYFSYDVKMKEKGDIPEGYSVSREKKERFSLILESASTNQTSMYLCASRVPGQGSWHSPLHFGNGTRLTVT.

The chain recombines TRBV7-3 with TRBJ2-3; TRBD2 aligns across 8 bases. Per the germline V gene, CDR1 is SGHTA and CDR2 is FQGTGA. CDR3 size: 15 residues. The V and J ends lost 1 base and 9 bases, in that order; junction bases with no gene match: 9. CDR3 amino acids: CASSLKYGSGVTQYF. The CDR3 nucleotides read TGTGCCAGCAGCTTAAAGTATGGTAGCGGGGTCACGCAGTATTTT.

The V gene is TRBV2, the J gene TRBJ1-5; the D gene is possibly TRBD1 (5 bases). The CDR3 is 15 amino acids. CDR1 is SNHLY, CDR2 FYNNEI, per germline. With 10 bases removed from V and 0 bases from J, the gap between germline ends came to 16 bases. CDR3 nucleotide sequence: TGTGCCAACAGAAACCGGGACTCTAGCAATCAGCCCCAGCATTTT. Protein sequence: CANRNRDSSNQPQHF.

This sequence joins TRBV5-6 and TRBJ2-5, with TRBD2 as a possible D gene (5 bases). The CDR3 loop spans 11 amino acids. The V and J ends lost 4 bases and 5 bases respectively, with 6 bases between them. From germline, CDR1 is SGHDT and CDR2 YYEEEE. CDR3: CASSLAETQYF. CDR3 nucleotides: TGTGCCAGCAGCCTAGCTGAGACCCAGTACTTC.

The chain combines TRBV7-2 with TRBJ2-5, with a possible D match to TRBD2 (6 bases). Trimming left V 4 bases short and J 5 bases short, with 17 bases between. Germline lookup yields CDR1 SGHTA and CDR2 FQGNSA. The CDR3 is made up of 15 amino acids. The CDR3 loop reads CASSSWGEVGETQYF. The CDR3 DNA sequence: TGTGCCAGCAGCTCTTGGGGGGAAGTCGGGGAGACCCAGTACTTC.

J is TRBJ2-7 and V is TRBV7-9, with TRBD1 matching over 10 bases. CDR3 length: 14 residues. Trimming cost V 5 bases and J 7 bases; bases outside gene matches: 8. From germline, CDR1 is SEHNR and CDR2 FQNEAQ (reference sequence). The CDR3 DNA follows: TGTGCCAGCAGCCAGACAGGGGGCGCAGAAGAGCAGTACTTC. Translation gives CASSQTGGAEEQYF. The variable domain in full, completed from reference TRBV7-9 and TRBJ2-7, reads DTGVSQNPRHKITKRGQNVTFRCDPISEHNRLYWYRQTLGQGPEFLTYFQNEAQLEKSRLLSDRFSAERPKGSFSTLEIQRTEQGDSAMYLCASSQTGGAEEQYFGPGTRLTVT.

V is TRBV6-5 and J is TRBJ2-1; D remains unclear. This CDR3 region has 11 residues. CDR1 is MNHEY and CDR2 is SVGAGI in the germline V gene. Trimming took 0 bases from V and 9 from J, leaving 3 bases between them. This CDR3 is CASSYSSEQFF. The DNA for the CDR3 is TGTGCCAGCAGTTACTCCAGTGAGCAGTTCTTC.

V gene TRBV7-6 combines with J gene TRBJ2-3; 9 nucleotides match TRBD2. The junction had 6 bases not matched to a gene; V was cut back by 3 bases and J by 2 bases. The CDR3 is made up of 16 amino acids. Germline V lookup: CDR1 SGHVS, CDR2 FNYEAQ. CDR3 nucleotides: TGTGCCAGCAGCTTTTGGCGGGAGGGCCCCACAGATACGCAGTATTTT. Its translation is CASSFWREGPTDTQYF. Supplemented by reference TRBV7-6 and TRBJ2-3, the full variable domain reads GAGVSQSPRYKVTKRGQDVALRCDPISGHVSLYWYRQALGQGPEFLTYFNYEAQQDKSGLPNDRFSAERPEGSISTLTIQRTEQRDSAMYRCASSFWREGPTDTQYFGPGTRLTVL.

The chain combines TRBV28 with TRBJ1-4; 8 bases line up with TRBD1. The CDR3 sequence is 15 residues long. V gave up 3 bases and J gave up 7 bases; unmatched junction bases: 7. The germline gives CDR1 MDHEN, CDR2 SYDVKM. CDR3 nucleotides: TGTGCCAGCAGTTTGACAGGGGTCCATACTGAAAAACTGTTTTTT. Residues: CASSLTGVHTEKLFF.

A few counts support this clone. The chain is built from TRBV4-1 and TRBJ2-3; weak D call: TRBD2 (6 bases). The CDR3 contains 15 residues. V was pared by 4 bases and J by 2 bases, with 13 bases between. Germline assignment: CDR1 MGHRA and CDR2 YSYEKL. CDR3 amino acids: CASSPLLASTDTQYF. The CDR3 DNA follows: TGCGCCAGCAGCCCCCTACTAGCCTCCACAGATACGCAGTATTTT.

V gene TRBV6-1 combines with J gene TRBJ2-7; 7 bases map to TRBD1. This CDR3 has 14 amino acids. V gave up 6 bases and J gave up 0 bases; unmatched junction bases: 5. CDR1 and CDR2 (germline): MNHNS, SASEGT. This CDR3 is CASRPGQTSYEQYF. CDR3 DNA: TGTGCCAGCAGGCCGGGACAGACCTCCTACGAGCAGTACTTC.

J is TRBJ2-1 and V is TRBV5-1; possible D gene TRBD1, 5 bases. Germline assignment: CDR1 SGHRS and CDR2 YFSETQ. The CDR3 spans 15 residues. V was shortened by 7 bases and J by 3 bases, with 17 bases between the two germline ends. The CDR3 region has the DNA TGCGCCAGCGGCCCAGACAGTTACAACTACAATGAGCAGTTCTTC. Translating gives CASGPDSYNYNEQFF.

This clone was picked up a small number of times. The gene calls are TRBV27 and TRBJ2-1, with 11 bases lining up with TRBD1. The CDR3 is made up of 13 amino acids. Unmatched junction bases numbered 1, after V lost 6 bases and J lost 6 bases. CDR1 and CDR2 (germline): MNHEY, SMNVEV (reference sequence). This chain's CDR3 is CASRGTGGNEQFF. The DNA for the CDR3 is TGTGCCAGCAGAGGGACAGGGGGCAATGAGCAGTTCTTC.